What follows is one T cell receptor beta chain and its context. Its antigen remains unknown. Looked up from germline, CDR1 is MDHEN and CDR2 is SYDVKM. V lost 2 bases and J 4 bases, leaving 17 bases between the germline ends. This CDR3 is 16 amino acids long. The data stem from a study of cytomegalovirus exposure and HLA in healthy donors. Study observations and caveats: There were some public TCRs occurring in many donors, but most TCR sequences were rare. A later analysis found first-cohort TCR clusters tended to co-occur in the 95 to 150 validation repertoires.

The assay was immunoSEQ multiplex PCR, and TCRdb's table has in-frame clones only and misses some. Of about 63,000 clones detected, approximately 88% appear once; the ten largest clones hold 1% to 1.5%. J is TRBJ1-2 and V is TRBV28, with a weak D call TRBD1 (6 bases). The sample consisted of PBMCs. The origin of this receptor is a woman between 18 and 29 years old in good health and CMV-seronegative. CDR3 coding DNA: TGTGCCAGCAGTTTAGATAACAACAGGGCCCTCTATGGCTACACCTTC. Translated: CASSLDNNRALYGYTF.